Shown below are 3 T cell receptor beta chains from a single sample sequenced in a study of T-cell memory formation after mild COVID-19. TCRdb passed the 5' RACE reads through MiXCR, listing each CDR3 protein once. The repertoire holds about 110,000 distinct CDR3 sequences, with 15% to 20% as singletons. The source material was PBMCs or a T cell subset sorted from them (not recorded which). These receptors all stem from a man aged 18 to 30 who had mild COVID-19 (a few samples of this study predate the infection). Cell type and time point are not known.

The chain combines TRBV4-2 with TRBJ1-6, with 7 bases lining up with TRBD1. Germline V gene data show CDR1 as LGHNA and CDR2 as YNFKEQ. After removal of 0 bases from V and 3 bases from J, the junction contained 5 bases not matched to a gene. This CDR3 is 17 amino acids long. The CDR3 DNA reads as TGTGCCAGCAGCCAAGATGGACAGGTTATCTATAATTCACCCCTCCACTTT. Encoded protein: CASSQDGQVIYNSPLHF.

The chain's CDR3 is CASSQGERGREQFF. The CDR3 nucleotides read TGTGCCAGCAGCCAAGGGGAAAGGGGAAGAGAGCAGTTCTTC. This sequence joins TRBV4-2 and TRBJ2-1; D is perhaps TRBD1 (5 bases). Germline V gene sequence: CDR1 LGHNA, CDR2 YNFKEQ. Trimming removed 1 base from V and 10 bases from J, with 14 bases in between. CDR3 length equals 14 residues.

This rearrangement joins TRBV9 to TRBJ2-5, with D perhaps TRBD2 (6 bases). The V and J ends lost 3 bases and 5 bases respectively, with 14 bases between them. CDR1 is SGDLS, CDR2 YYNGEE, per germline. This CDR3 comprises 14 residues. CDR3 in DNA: TGTGCCAGCAGCGCTCCGCTGGGGGGTGAGACCCAGTACTTC. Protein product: CASSAPLGGETQYF.